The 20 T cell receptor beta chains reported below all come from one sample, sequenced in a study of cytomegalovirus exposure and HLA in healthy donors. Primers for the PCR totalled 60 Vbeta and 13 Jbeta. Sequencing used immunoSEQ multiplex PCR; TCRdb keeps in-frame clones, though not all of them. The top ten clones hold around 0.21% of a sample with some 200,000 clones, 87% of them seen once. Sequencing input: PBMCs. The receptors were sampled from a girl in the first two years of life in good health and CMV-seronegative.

The CDR3 sequence is CASSFLTGDSYEQYF. The CDR3 DNA sequence: TGTGCCAGCAGTTTTCTAACGGGAGATTCCTACGAGCAGTACTTC. The chain carries TRBV27 and TRBJ2-7; maybe TRBD2 (6 bases). V was clipped by 3 bases and J by 1 base, with 13 bases between them. Per germline, CDR1 MNHEY and CDR2 SMNVEV (reference sequence). The CDR3 runs 15 residues.

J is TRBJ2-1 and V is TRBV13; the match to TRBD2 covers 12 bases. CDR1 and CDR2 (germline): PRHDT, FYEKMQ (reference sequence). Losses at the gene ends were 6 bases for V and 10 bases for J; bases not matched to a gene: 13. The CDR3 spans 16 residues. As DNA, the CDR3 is TGTGCCAGCAGACACCCTAGCGGGGGGGCCGGGGGCGAGCAGTTCTTC. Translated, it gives CASRHPSGGAGGEQFF. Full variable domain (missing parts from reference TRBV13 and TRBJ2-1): AAGVIQSPRHLIKEKRETATLKCYPIPRHDTVYWYQQGPGQDPQFLISFYEKMQSDKGSIPDRFSAQQFSDYHSELNMSSLELGDSALYFCASRHPSGGAGGEQFFGPGTRLTVL.

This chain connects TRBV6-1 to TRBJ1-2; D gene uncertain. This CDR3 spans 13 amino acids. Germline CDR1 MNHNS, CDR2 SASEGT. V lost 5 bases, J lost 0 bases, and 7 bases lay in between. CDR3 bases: TGTGCCAGCAGTCTTGCGCCTAACTATGGCTACACCTTC. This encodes CASSLAPNYGYTF.

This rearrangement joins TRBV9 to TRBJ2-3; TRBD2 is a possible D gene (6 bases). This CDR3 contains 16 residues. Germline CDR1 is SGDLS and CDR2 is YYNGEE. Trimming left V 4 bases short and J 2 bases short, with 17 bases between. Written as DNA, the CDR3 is TGTGCCAGCAGCTCACACGCGGGGCCCCTCACAGATACGCAGTATTTT. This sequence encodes CASSSHAGPLTDTQYF. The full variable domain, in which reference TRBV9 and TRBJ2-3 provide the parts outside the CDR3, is DSGVTQTPKHLITATGQRVTLRCSPRSGDLSVYWYQQSLDQGLQFLIQYYNGEERAKGNILERFSAQQFPDLHSELNLSSLELGDSALYFCASSSHAGPLTDTQYFGPGTRLTVL.

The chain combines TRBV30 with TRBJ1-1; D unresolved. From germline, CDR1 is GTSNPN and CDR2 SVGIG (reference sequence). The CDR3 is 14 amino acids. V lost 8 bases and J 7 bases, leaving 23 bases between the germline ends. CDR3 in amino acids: CAGIQVATYLEAFF. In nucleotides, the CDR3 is TGTGCCGGCATCCAGGTGGCCACCTACCTTGAAGCTTTCTTT. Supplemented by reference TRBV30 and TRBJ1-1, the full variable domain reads SQTIHQWPATLVQPVGSPLSLECTVEGTSNPNLYWYRQAAGRGLQLLFYSVGIGQISSEVPQNLSASRPQDRQFILSSKKLLLSDSGFYLCAGIQVATYLEAFFGQGTRLTVV.

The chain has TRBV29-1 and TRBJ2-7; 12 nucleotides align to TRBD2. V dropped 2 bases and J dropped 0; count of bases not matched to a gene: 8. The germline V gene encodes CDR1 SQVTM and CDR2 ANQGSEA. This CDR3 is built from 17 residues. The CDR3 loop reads CSVEFPGTSGFSYEQYF. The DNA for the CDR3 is TGCAGCGTTGAATTCCCTGGGACTAGCGGGTTCTCCTACGAGCAGTACTTC.

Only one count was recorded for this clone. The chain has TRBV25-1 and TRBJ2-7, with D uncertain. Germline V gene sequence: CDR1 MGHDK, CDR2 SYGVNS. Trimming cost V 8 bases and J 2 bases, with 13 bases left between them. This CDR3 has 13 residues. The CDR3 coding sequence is TGTGCCAGCGAACAACATAATACCTACGAGCAGTACTTC. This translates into CASEQHNTYEQYF.

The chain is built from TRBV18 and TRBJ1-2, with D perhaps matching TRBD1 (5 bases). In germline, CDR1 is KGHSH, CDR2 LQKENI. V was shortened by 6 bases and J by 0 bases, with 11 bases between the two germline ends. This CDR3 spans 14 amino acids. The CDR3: CASSPDRTNYGYTF. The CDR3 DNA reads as TGTGCCAGCTCTCCCGACAGAACTAACTATGGCTACACCTTC.

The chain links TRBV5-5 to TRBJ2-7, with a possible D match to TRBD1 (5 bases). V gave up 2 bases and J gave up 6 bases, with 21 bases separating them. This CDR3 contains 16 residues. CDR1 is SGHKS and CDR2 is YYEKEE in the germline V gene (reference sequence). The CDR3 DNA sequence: TGTGCCAGCAGCTTTTTCTTAGGGCAGGGTAGTATCGAGCAGTACTTC. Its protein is CASSFFLGQGSIEQYF. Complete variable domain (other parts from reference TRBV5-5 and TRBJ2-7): DAGVTQSPTHLIKTRGQQVTLRCSPISGHKSVSWYQQVLGQGPQFIFQYYEKEERGRGNFPDRFSARQFPNYSSELNVNALLLGDSALYLCASSFFLGQGSIEQYFGPGTRLTVT.

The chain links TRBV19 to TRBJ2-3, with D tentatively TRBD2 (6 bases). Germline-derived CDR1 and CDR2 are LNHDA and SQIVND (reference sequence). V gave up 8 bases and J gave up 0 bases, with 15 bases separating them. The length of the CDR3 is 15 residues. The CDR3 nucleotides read TGTGCCAGTGGGGGAGGCTCACACAGCACAGATACGCAGTATTTT. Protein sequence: CASGGGSHSTDTQYF. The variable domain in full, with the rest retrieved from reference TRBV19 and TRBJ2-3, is DGGITQSPKYLFRKEGQNVTLSCEQNLNHDAMYWYRQDPGQGLRLIYYSQIVNDFQKGDIAEGYSVSREKKESFPLTVTSAQKNPTAFYLCASGGGSHSTDTQYFGPGTRLTVL.

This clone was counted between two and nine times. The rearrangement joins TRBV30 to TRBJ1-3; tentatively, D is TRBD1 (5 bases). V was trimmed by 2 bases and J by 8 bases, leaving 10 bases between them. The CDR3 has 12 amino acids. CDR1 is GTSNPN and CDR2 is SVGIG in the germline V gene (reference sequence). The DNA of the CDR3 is TGTGCCTGGAGTCCTCAGGGCCACACCATATATTTT. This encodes CAWSPQGHTIYF.

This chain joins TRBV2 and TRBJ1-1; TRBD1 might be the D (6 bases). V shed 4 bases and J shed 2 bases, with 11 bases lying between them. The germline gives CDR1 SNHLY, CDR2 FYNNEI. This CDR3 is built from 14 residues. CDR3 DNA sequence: TGTGCCAGCAGTGGACAGGTACTCAACACTGAAGCTTTCTTT. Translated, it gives CASSGQVLNTEAFF.

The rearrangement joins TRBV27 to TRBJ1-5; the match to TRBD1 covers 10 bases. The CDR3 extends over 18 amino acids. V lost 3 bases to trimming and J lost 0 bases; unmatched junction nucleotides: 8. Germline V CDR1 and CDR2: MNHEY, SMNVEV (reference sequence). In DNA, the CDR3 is TGTGCCAGCAGTTTGACAGGGGGCTTCAGGGGTAGCAATCAGCCCCAGCATTTT. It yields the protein CASSLTGGFRGSNQPQHF.

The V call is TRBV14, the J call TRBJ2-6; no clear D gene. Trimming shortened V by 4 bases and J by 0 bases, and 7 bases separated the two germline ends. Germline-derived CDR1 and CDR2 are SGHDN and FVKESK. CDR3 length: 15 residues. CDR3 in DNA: TGTGCCAGCAGCCGGAGTTTCTCTGGGGCCAACGTCCTGACTTTC. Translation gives CASSRSFSGANVLTF.

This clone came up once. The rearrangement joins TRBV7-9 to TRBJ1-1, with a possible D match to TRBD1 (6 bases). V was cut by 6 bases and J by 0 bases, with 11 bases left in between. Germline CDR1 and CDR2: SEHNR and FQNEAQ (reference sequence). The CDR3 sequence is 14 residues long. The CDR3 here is CASSPGQLNTEAFF. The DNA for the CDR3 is TGTGCCAGCAGTCCAGGACAGTTGAACACTGAAGCTTTCTTT. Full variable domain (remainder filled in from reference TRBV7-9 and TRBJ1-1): DTGVSQNPRHKITKRGQNVTFRCDPISEHNRLYWYRQTLGQGPEFLTYFQNEAQLEKSRLLSDRFSAERPKGSFSTLEIQRTEQGDSAMYLCASSPGQLNTEAFFGQGTRLTVV.

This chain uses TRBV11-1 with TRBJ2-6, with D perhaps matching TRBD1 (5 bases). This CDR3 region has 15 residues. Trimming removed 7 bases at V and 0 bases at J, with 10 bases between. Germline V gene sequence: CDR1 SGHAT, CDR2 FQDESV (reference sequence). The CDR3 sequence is CASTRETSGANVLTF. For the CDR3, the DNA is TGTGCCAGCACCAGGGAAACCTCTGGGGCCAACGTCCTGACTTTC.

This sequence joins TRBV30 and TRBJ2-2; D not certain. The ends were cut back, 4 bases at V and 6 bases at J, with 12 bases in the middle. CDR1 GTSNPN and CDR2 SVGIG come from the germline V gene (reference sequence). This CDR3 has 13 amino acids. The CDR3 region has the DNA TGTGCCTGGACCTGGGCCACGGCCGGGGAGCTGTTTTTT. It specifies CAWTWATAGELFF. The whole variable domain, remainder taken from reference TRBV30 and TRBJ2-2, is SQTIHQWPATLVQPVGSPLSLECTVEGTSNPNLYWYRQAAGRGLQLLFYSVGIGQISSEVPQNLSASRPQDRQFILSSKKLLLSDSGFYLCAWTWATAGELFFGEGSRLTVL.

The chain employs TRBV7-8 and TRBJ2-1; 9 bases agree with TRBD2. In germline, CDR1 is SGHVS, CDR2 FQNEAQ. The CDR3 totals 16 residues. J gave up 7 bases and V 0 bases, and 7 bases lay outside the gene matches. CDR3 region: CASSLALLAGNNEQFF. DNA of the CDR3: TGTGCCAGCAGCTTAGCGCTTCTAGCGGGGAATAATGAGCAGTTCTTC. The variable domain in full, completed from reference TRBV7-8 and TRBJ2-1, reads GAGVSQSPRYKVAKRGQDVALRCDPISGHVSLFWYQQALGQGPEFLTYFQNEAQLDKSGLPSDRFFAERPEGSVSTLKIQRTQQEDSAVYLCASSLALLAGNNEQFFGPGTRLTVL.

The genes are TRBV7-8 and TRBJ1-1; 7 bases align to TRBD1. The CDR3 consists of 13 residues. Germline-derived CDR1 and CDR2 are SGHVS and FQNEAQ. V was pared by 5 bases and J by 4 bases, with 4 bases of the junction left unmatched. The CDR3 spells CASSDRQGTEAFF. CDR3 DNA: TGTGCCAGCAGCGATAGACAGGGCACTGAAGCTTTCTTT.

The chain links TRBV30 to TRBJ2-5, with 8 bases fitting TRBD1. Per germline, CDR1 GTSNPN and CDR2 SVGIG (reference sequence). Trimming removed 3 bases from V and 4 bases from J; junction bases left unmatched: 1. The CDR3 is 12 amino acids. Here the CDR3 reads CAWRGQGETQYF. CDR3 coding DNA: TGTGCCTGGAGAGGACAGGGAGAGACCCAGTACTTC. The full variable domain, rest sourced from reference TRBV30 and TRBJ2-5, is SQTIHQWPATLVQPVGSPLSLECTVEGTSNPNLYWYRQAAGRGLQLLFYSVGIGQISSEVPQNLSASRPQDRQFILSSKKLLLSDSGFYLCAWRGQGETQYFGPGTRLLVL.